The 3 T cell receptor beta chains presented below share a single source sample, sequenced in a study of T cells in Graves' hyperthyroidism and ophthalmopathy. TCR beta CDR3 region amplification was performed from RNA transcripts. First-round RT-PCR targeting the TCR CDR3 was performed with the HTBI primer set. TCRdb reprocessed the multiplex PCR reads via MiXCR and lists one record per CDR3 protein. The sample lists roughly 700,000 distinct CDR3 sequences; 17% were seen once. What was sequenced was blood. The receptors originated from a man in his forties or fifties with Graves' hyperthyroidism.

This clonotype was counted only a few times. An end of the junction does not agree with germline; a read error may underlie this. CDR3 DNA: TGTGCCAGCAGTTACACTAGCGGGAGAACTGCCAATGGGCAGTTCTTC. This codes for CASSYTSGRTANGQFF. The V and J genes are TRBV6-2 or TRBV6-3 and TRBJ2-1, with 11 bases matching TRBD2. Germline assignment: CDR1 MNHEY and CDR2 SVGEGT. The CDR3 has 16 residues.

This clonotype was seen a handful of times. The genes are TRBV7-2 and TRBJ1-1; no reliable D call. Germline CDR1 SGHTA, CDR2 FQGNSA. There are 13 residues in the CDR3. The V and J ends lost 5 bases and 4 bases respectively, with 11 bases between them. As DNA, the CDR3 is TGTGCCAGCAGCACCGTCCAGGTCACTGAAGCTTTCTTT. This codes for CASSTVQVTEAFF. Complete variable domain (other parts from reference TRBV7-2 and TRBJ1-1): GAGVSQSPSNKVTEKGKDVELRCDPISGHTALYWYRQSLGQGLEFLIYFQGNSAPDKSGLPSDRFSAERTGGSVSTLTIQRTQQEDSAVYLCASSTVQVTEAFFGQGTRLTVV.

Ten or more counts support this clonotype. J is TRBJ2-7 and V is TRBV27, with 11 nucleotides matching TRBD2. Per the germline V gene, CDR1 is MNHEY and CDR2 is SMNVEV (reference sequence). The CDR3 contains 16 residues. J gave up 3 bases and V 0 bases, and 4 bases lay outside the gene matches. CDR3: CASSLSIGLAGYEQYF. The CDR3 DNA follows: TGTGCCAGCAGTTTATCGATTGGACTAGCGGGCTACGAGCAGTACTTC.